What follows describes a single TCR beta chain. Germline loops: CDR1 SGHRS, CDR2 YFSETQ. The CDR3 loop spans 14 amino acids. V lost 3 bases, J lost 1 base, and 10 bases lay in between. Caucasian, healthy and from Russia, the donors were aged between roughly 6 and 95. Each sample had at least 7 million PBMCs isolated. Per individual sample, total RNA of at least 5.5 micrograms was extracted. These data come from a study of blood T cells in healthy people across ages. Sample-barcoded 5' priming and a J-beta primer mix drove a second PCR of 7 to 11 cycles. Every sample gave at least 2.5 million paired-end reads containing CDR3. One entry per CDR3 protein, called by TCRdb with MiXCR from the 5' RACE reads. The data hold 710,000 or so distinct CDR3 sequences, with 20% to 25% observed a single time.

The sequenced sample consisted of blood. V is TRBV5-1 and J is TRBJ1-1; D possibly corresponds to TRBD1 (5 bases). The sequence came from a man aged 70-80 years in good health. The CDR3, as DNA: TGCGCCAGCAGCTGGGACCGGGCGAACACTGAAGCTTTCTTT. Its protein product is CASSWDRANTEAFF.